These 6 T cell receptor beta chains came from one sample sequenced in a study of blood T cell repertoires in COVID-19. The assay was immunoSEQ multiplex PCR, and TCRdb's table has in-frame clones only and misses some. This sample has fewer than 350,000 clones; roughly 86% occur once, and the top ten carry around 8%. The sequenced sample consisted of peripheral blood. These TCRs come from a woman between 50 and 59 years old who had recovered from COVID-19.

V and J are TRBV29-1 and TRBJ1-1, with D unclear. Trimming removed 4 bases at V and 3 bases at J, with 15 bases between. Germline V gene sequence: CDR1 SQVTM, CDR2 ANQGSEA. This CDR3 is 14 amino acids long. The CDR3 bases are TGCAGCGTTGTCAGTCCTCCCCTCGACACTGAAGCTTTCTTT. Its translation: CSVVSPPLDTEAFF.

This clone was seen only once. This sequence joins TRBV25-1 and TRBJ2-2, with 9 positions matching TRBD1. Unmatched junction bases numbered 14, after V lost 2 bases and J lost 7 bases. The germline CDR1 and CDR2 sequences are MGHDK and SYGVNS. CDR3 length equals 18 residues. The CDR3 loop is CASSEAAGTGGRRGELFF. The CDR3 DNA reads TGTGCCAGCAGTGAAGCCGCAGGAACAGGGGGCCGACGCGGGGAGCTGTTTTTT.

The chain uses TRBV7-2 and TRBJ1-3; tentatively, D is TRBD1 (6 bases). The germline CDR1 and CDR2 sequences are SGHTA and FQGNSA. There are 16 residues in the CDR3. Deletions cut 1 base from V and 1 base from J, with 11 bases between. The CDR3 bases are TGTGCCAGCAGCTTAGTGCAGGGGTATTCTGGAAACACCATATATTTT. Translated, it gives CASSLVQGYSGNTIYF. The whole variable domain, remainder taken from reference TRBV7-2 and TRBJ1-3, is GAGVSQSPSNKVTEKGKDVELRCDPISGHTALYWYRQSLGQGLEFLIYFQGNSAPDKSGLPSDRFSAERTGGSVSTLTIQRTQQEDSAVYLCASSLVQGYSGNTIYFGEGSWLTVV.

The chain is built from TRBV5-4 and TRBJ2-1, with TRBD1 matching 7 bases. Germline values: CDR1 SGHNT, CDR2 YYREEE (reference sequence). The CDR3 has 14 residues. The J segment lost 7 bases and the V segment lost 3 bases, leaving 7 bases of the junction unmatched. The CDR3 region has the DNA TGTGCCAGCAGCTGGCGACAGGGTGGTAATGAGCAGTTCTTC. It yields the protein CASSWRQGGNEQFF.

In this sample, this clone turned up once. V is TRBV29-1 and J is TRBJ2-3; the match to TRBD2 covers 7 bases. Losses at the gene ends were 5 bases for V and 2 bases for J; bases not matched to a gene: 4. The CDR3 contains 13 residues. The V gene's germline CDR1 is SQVTM and CDR2 ANQGSEA. The CDR3 region is CSVIGGDTDTQYF. The CDR3 DNA follows: TGCAGCGTTATTGGGGGGGACACAGATACGCAGTATTTT.

V usage is TRBV28 and J usage is TRBJ1-1, with 8 bases identical to TRBD1. This CDR3 region has 14 residues. Germline V gene sequence: CDR1 MDHEN, CDR2 SYDVKM. Unmatched junction bases numbered 10, after V lost 5 bases and J lost 8 bases. The DNA for the CDR3 is TGTGCCAGCAGTGTACAGGGGGTCCGGTCAGAAGCTTTCTTT. It specifies CASSVQGVRSEAFF.